This T cell receptor (beta chain) was recovered during a study of shared clonotypes between healthy human individuals. Study conclusions and caveats: The genetic and exposure-history diversity represented was limited by few donors. Among a few donors, approximately 5.4% of naive CD4 clonotypes were found in common. Shared clonotypes across all four donors exceeded non-shared ones in generation probability.

Naivety among CD8 cells was defined by CD45RO negativity and positive CCR7 selection, thereby excluding terminally differentiated effector memory CD45RA+ cells. DNA at around 210 ng, tens of thousands of T cell genomes, went into sorted-subset replicate PCRs. Produced via immunoSEQ multiplex PCR; TCRdb's table is partial and in-frame only. The table records about 2.1 million clones, just over 90% of them present only once. Trimming shortened V by 3 bases and J by 5 bases, and 8 bases separated the two germline ends. Germline V gives CDR1 SGHTA, CDR2 FQGNSA. This CDR3 has 12 amino acids. Of note for this clone: Its antigen is unidentified.

This sequence originates from a man between 18 and 35 years old in good health. Some clones in this sample may be carry-over from other donors' samples. The V gene is TRBV7-2, the J gene TRBJ2-7; D call uncertain. The sample consisted of naive CD8+ T cells from PBMCs. CDR3 nucleotides: TGTGCCAGCAGCTTCAGGATTAACGAGCAGTACTTC. This translates into CASSFRINEQYF. Using reference TRBV7-2 and TRBJ2-7 for the parts outside the CDR3, the full variable domain is GAGVSQSPSNKVTEKGKDVELRCDPISGHTALYWYRQSLGQGLEFLIYFQGNSAPDKSGLPSDRFSAERTGGSVSTLTIQRTQQEDSAVYLCASSFRINEQYFGPGTRLTVT.